This note documents a single T cell receptor (beta chain) sequence. Antigen specificity is unknown. The sample is drawn from a study of T cell responses to AZD1222 COVID-19 vaccine. Overall study findings and caveats: Seropositivity was recorded at baseline in only 6 or 7 AZD1222 recipients. Donors were chiefly white British, with a greater number of females, and clonal diversity was perhaps underestimated. Spike was spanned by vaccine-associated CD4 TCRs, which were dominant at 160-218 and 743-854. There were repertoire samples only from the period after the peak T cell response.

V gave up 4 bases and J gave up 14 bases; unmatched junction bases: 12. Germline CDR1 LGHDT, CDR2 YNNKEL (reference sequence). The CDR3 contains 14 residues. The table came from immunoSEQ multiplex PCR; TCRdb's copy has only in-frame clones and leaves some out. The sample shows about 120,000 clones, about nine tenths of them seen only once. The sequence was collected from an adult in good health. The chain employs TRBV3-1 (or the pseudogene TRBV3-2) and TRBJ2-3; 10 nucleotides match TRBD2. The material sequenced was peripheral blood, taken on day 0 of AZD1222 vaccination. The CDR3 sequence is CASSPHSGGSRAYF. The CDR3 region has the DNA TGTGCCAGCAGCCCGCATAGCGGGGGGTCTCGGGCGTATTTT.